The source of this T cell receptor beta chain is a study of technical replicates of blood from a few donors. Profiled with immunoSEQ multiplex PCR; TCRdb holds only in-frame clones, not every one. In the table there are 60,000 to 90,000 clones, 95% of which are singletons. CDR3 size: 15 residues. V was clipped by 1 base and J by 0 bases, with 9 bases between them. CDR1 is MNHEY, CDR2 SVGAGI, per germline. The clonotype originates from a human donor in good health. This sequence joins TRBV6-5 and TRBJ1-1; no clear D gene. Sequenced input: T cells isolated from PBMCs. The CDR3 DNA is TGTGCCAGCAGTTACTTATCAGGATTGAACACTGAAGCTTTCTTT. Translation gives CASSYLSGLNTEAFF.